This T cell receptor (beta chain) stems from a study of beta chain features in type 1 diabetes. Looking at the study overall: In age, gender and cell yields, patients were similar to healthy donors.

Study conclusions and caveats: Moderate yet significant TCRB CDR3 shortening was seen in Type 1 diabetes patients in all four CD4+ subsets.

To note about this clone: Its specificity is not known.

As every portion of the isolated RNA was reverse transcribed, the sequencing read expressed TCRB transcripts. Deep immunoSEQ sequencing covered naive, central memory and regulatory T cell samples. TCRdb keeps only in-frame clones here, not all; method: immunoSEQ multiplex PCR. The table lists about 650,000 clones, 9.5% to 15% of them singletons. Trimming left V 4 bases short and J 3 bases short, with 18 bases between. Germline loops: CDR1 SQVTM, CDR2 ANQGSEA. The CDR3 contains 15 residues. The genes are TRBV29-1 and TRBJ1-1, with D possibly being TRBD1 (6 bases). The specimen was naive CD4+ T cells from blood. This sequence originates from a man aged 25-45 years with type 1 diabetes. The CDR3 loop is CSVASGAPTDTEAFF. The CDR3 region has the DNA TGCAGCGTTGCTTCAGGGGCGCCGACGGACACTGAAGCTTTCTTT.